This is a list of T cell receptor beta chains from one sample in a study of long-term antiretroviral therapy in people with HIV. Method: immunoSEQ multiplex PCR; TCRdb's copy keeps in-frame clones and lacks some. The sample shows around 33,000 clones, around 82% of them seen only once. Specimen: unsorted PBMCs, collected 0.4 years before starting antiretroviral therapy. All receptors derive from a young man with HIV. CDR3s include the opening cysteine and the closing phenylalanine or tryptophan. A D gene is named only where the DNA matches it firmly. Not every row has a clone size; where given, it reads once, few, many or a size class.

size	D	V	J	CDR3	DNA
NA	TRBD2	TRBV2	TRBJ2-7	CASRSQTSGGYEQYF	TGTGCCAGCAGATCTCAGACTAGCGGGGGATACGAGCAGTACTTC
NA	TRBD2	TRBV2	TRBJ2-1	CASSEGLAAYNEQFF	TGTGCCAGCAGTGAGGGACTAGCGGCCTACAATGAGCAGTTCTTC
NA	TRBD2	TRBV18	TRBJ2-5	CASSPAGEETQYF	TGTGCCAGCTCCCCAGCGGGAGAAGAGACCCAGTACTTC
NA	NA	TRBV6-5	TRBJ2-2	CASSYSGTSNTGELFF	TGTGCCAGCAGTTACTCTGGGACTTCGAACACCGGGGAGCTGTTTTTT
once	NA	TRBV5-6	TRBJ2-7	CASSPLETYEQYF	TGTGCCAGCAGCCCTCTAGAAACCTACGAGCAGTACTTC
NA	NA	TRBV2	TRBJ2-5	CASSDGPRTETQYF	TGTGCCAGCAGTGACGGTCCAAGAACAGAGACCCAGTACTTC
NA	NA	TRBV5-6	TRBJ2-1	CASSLSLRLDEQFF	TGTGCCAGCAGCTTGTCCCTCCGGTTGGATGAGCAGTTCTTC
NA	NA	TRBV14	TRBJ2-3	CASSFALPDTQYF	TGTGCCAGCAGCTTTGCTCTCCCAGATACGCAGTATTTT
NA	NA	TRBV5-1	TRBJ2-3	CASSFGQGADTQYF	TGCGCCAGCAGCTTTGGGCAGGGCGCAGATACGCAGTATTTT
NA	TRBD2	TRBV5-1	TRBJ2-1	CASSFTGTSGVYNEQFF	TGCGCCAGCAGCTTTACCGGGACTAGCGGAGTTTACAATGAGCAGTTCTTC
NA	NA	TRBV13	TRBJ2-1	CASSLRGESNNEQFF	TGTGCCAGCAGCTTAAGGGGGGAGAGTAACAATGAGCAGTTCTTC
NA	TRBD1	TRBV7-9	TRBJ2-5	CASSPIQGAETQYF	TGTGCCAGCAGCCCTATACAGGGGGCAGAGACCCAGTACTTC
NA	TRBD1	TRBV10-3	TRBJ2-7	CAISPTGGAGEQYF	TGTGCCATCAGTCCGACAGGGGGCGCGGGGGAGCAGTACTTC
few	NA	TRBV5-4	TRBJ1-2	CASSLIFQGAYGYTF	TGTGCCAGCAGCTTGATCTTCCAGGGAGCTTATGGCTACACCTTC
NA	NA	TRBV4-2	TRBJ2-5	CASSRVPTETQYF	TGTGCCAGCAGTCGAGTCCCAACGGAGACCCAGTACTTC
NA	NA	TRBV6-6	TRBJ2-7	CASSKETRGSYEQYF	TGTGCCAGCAGTAAGGAGACTAGGGGCTCCTACGAGCAGTACTTC
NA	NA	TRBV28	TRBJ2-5	CASSLGRAQETQYF	TGTGCCAGCAGTTTGGGAAGGGCTCAAGAGACCCAGTACTTC
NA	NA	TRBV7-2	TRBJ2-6	CASSLVLGAGANVLTF	TGTGCCAGCAGCTTAGTGTTGGGGGCTGGGGCCAACGTCCTGACTTTC
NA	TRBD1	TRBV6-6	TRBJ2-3	CASSHGQGPDTQYF	TGTGCCAGCAGTCATGGACAGGGACCAGATACGCAGTATTTT
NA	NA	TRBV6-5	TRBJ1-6	CASSVAIGGVVHF	TGTGCCAGCAGTGTAGCTATAGGGGGGGTGGTCCACTTT
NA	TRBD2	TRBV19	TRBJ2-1	CASSPGTTYNEQFF	TGTGCCAGTAGTCCGGGGACTACCTACAATGAGCAGTTCTTC
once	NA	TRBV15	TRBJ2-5	CATSRGVGKTQYF	TGTGCCACCAGCAGAGGCGTTGGGAAGACCCAGTACTTC
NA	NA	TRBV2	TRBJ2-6	CASSEQGSGANVLTF	TGTGCCAGCAGTGAACAGGGCTCTGGGGCCAACGTCCTGACTTTC
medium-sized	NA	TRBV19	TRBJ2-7	CASGTGSYEQYF	TGTGCCAGCGGAACAGGGTCCTACGAGCAGTACTTC
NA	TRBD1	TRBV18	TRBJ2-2	CASSPPGQGANTGELFF	TGTGCCAGCTCACCACCGGGACAGGGGGCGAACACCGGGGAGCTGTTTTTT
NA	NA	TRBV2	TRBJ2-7	CASSADPGNAFPYEQYF	TGTGCCAGCAGTGCGGACCCAGGGAACGCCTTTCCCTACGAGCAGTACTTC
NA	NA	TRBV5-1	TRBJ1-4	CASSPETGPIEKLFF	TGCGCCAGCAGCCCAGAGACAGGACCCATTGAAAAACTGTTTTTT